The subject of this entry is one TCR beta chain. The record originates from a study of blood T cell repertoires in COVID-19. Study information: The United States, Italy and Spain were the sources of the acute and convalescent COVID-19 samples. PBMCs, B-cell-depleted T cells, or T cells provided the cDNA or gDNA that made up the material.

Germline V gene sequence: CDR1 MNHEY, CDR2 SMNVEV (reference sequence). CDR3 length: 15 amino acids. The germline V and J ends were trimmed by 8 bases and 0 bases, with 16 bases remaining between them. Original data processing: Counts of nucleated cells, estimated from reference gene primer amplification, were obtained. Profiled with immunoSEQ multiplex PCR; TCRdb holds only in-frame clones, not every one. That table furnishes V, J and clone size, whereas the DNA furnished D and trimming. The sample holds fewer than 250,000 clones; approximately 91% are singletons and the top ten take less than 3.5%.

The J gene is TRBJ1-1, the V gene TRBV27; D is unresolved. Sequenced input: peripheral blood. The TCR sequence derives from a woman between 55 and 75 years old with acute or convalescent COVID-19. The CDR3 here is CASHNFGGLNTEAFF. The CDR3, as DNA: TGTGCCAGCCACAACTTCGGAGGGCTGAACACTGAAGCTTTCTTT.